A selection of T cell receptor beta chains follows, all from one sample in a study of T cells in Graves' hyperthyroidism and ophthalmopathy. TCRdb analysed the multiplex PCR reads with MiXCR anew, one entry per CDR3 protein. The data contain 360,000 or so distinct CDR3 sequences, roughly 15% of them singletons. The sample was blood. Every receptor here comes from an older woman with Graves' ophthalmopathy. The CDR3 runs from the conserved cysteine through the conserved F or W. D genes are given only for firm matches. Not all rows give a size; the values are once, few, many and, for expanded clones, a class.

V gene,D gene,J gene,clone size,CDR3 protein,CDR3 DNA
TRBV29-1,-,TRBJ2-2,many,CSVVLRAGELFF,TGCAGCGTTGTTCTTAGAGCCGGGGAGCTGTTTTTT
TRBV6-1,-,TRBJ2-7,many,CASSRGVEQYF,TGTGCCAGCAGCAGGGGTGTCGAGCAGTACTTC
TRBV5-5,-,TRBJ1-4,many,CASSLGLAANEKLFF,TGTGCCAGCAGCTTGGGGCTTGCCGCTAATGAAAAACTGTTTTTT
TRBV10-2,-,TRBJ2-3,few,CASDDSMTGTVRQYF,TGCGCCAGCGATGACAGTATGACCGGCACGGTGAGGCAGTATTTT
TRBV28,-,TRBJ1-6,many,CASSLSRTLSYNSPLHF,TGTGCCAGCAGTTTATCACGAACCCTCTCCTATAATTCACCCCTCCACTTT
TRBV7-9,TRBD2,TRBJ2-3,many,CASSPGLAGGFTDTQYF,TGTGCCAGCAGCCCAGGACTAGCGGGAGGGTTCACAGATACGCAGTATTTT
TRBV12-3/TRBV12-4,-,TRBJ2-5,many,CASSFKGMAETQYF,TGTGCCAGCAGTTTCAAGGGGATGGCAGAGACCCAGTACTTC
TRBV6-1,-,TRBJ2-2,many,CASSPSVAPGELFF,TGTGCCAGCAGTCCCTCGGTCGCGCCCGGGGAGCTGTTTTTT
TRBV25-1,-,TRBJ2-7,-,CASSELGTPPEQYF,TGTGCCAGCAGTGAATTGGGGACTCCTCCCGAGCAGTACTTC
TRBV20-1,-,TRBJ1-6,few,CSAHPGRGNSPLHF,TGCAGTGCCCATCCAGGGAGGGGTAATTCACCCCTCCACTTT
TRBV29-1,-,TRBJ2-3,many,CSAGPADTQYF,TGCAGCGCCGGACCTGCAGATACGCAGTATTTT
TRBV11-2,-,TRBJ2-1,many,CASREPGGVKTNEQFF,TGTGCCAGCAGGGAACCGGGCGGGGTTAAGACCAATGAGCAGTTCTTC
TRBV7-6,-,TRBJ2-1,few,CASSSPGYGGSNEQFF,TGTGCCAGCAGCTCCCCCGGCTACGGAGGGTCCAATGAGCAGTTCTTC
TRBV25-1,-,TRBJ1-4,few,CASSVLTALRGSEKLFF,TGTGCCAGCAGTGTTTTGACTGCACTGAGGGGGTCTGAAAAACTGTTTTTT
TRBV3-1,-,TRBJ1-1,many,CASSQETGEAFF,TGTGCCAGCAGCCAAGAGACCGGGGAAGCTTTCTTT
TRBV2,-,TRBJ2-2,many,CASSETQSNTGELFF,TGTGCCAGCAGTGAAACACAATCGAACACCGGGGAGCTGTTTTTT
TRBV3-1,TRBD2,TRBJ2-3,many,CASSSGLAGGRVYF,TGTGCCAGCAGCTCCGGACTAGCGGGAGGTCGGGTGTATTTT
TRBV10-3,-,TRBJ2-7,-,CAISESRGFASREQYF,TGTGCCATCAGTGAGTCGAGAGGGTTCGCAAGTAGGGAGCAGTACTTC
TRBV29-1,-,TRBJ2-1,many,CSVDNEQFF,TGCAGCGTTGACAATGAGCAGTTCTTC
TRBV4-1,TRBD1,TRBJ1-2,-,CASSQEVGTGGGYTF,TGCGCCAGCAGCCAAGAAGTTGGCACAGGGGGTGGCTACACCTTC
TRBV15,-,TRBJ1-5,few,CATSRPAGNRILNQPQHF,TGTGCCACCAGCAGGCCGGCGGGCAACCGGATTTTAAATCAGCCCCAGCATTTT
TRBV15,-,TRBJ2-3,few,CATSRDSRGLGTQYF,TGTGCCACCAGCCGGGACAGTCGGGGGTTGGGTACGCAGTATTTT
TRBV29-1,-,TRBJ2-4,-,CSVGTDKNIQYF,TGCAGCGTTGGGACAGATAAAAACATTCAGTACTTC
TRBV6-1,-,TRBJ2-7,few,CASSPRDTSYEQYF,TGTGCCAGCAGCCCTAGGGACACCTCCTACGAGCAGTACTTC
TRBV3-1,TRBD1,TRBJ2-3,many,CASSQASGTGADTQYF,TGTGCCAGCAGCCAAGCTTCGGGGACAGGGGCAGATACGCAGTATTTT
TRBV19,-,TRBJ2-1,few,CASSSAAPNEQFF,TGTGCCAGTAGTTCTGCAGCCCCCAATGAGCAGTTCTTC
TRBV5-1,-,TRBJ2-5,many,CASSFMGAEETQYF,TGCGCCAGCAGCTTTATGGGAGCGGAGGAGACCCAGTACTTC
TRBV7-8,TRBD1,TRBJ2-7,many,CASSPRTGRDYEQYF,TGTGCCAGCAGCCCTCGGACAGGGAGAGACTACGAGCAGTACTTC
TRBV2,TRBD2,TRBJ2-3,few,CASSVRLASTDTQYF,TGTGCCAGCAGTGTCCGACTAGCAAGCACAGATACGCAGTATTTT
TRBV18,-,TRBJ1-5,-,CASSLRGYNQPQHF,TGTGCCAGCTCACTCCGGGGATACAATCAGCCCCAGCATTTT
TRBV28,-,TRBJ2-7,many,CASSFPREIGSGEQYF,TGTGCCAGCAGTTTCCCCAGGGAAATCGGGAGCGGCGAGCAGTACTTC
TRBV28,TRBD1,TRBJ1-5,many,CASSLRQGKAQHF,TGTGCCAGCAGTTTGCGACAGGGGAAGGCCCAGCATTTT
TRBV20-1,TRBD2,TRBJ2-7,once,CSARVPSGRGSYEQYF,TGCAGTGCTAGAGTCCCAAGCGGGAGAGGTTCCTACGAGCAGTACTTC
TRBV27,TRBD1,TRBJ2-5,-,CASRNTGQGMRTQYF,TGTGCCAGCAGAAACACCGGACAGGGAATGAGGACCCAGTACTTC
TRBV30,-,TRBJ2-7,many,CASDSNYEQYF,TGTGCCTCCGACAGCAACTACGAGCAGTACTTC
TRBV5-1,TRBD1,TRBJ1-2,-,CASSQRGQGTYGYTF,TGCGCCAGCAGCCAGAGGGGGCAGGGCACCTATGGCTACACCTTC
TRBV3-1,-,TRBJ2-1,many,CASSQEGVAPGNEQFF,TGTGCCAGCAGCCAAGAGGGGGTAGCCCCTGGGAATGAGCAGTTCTTC
TRBV12-3/TRBV12-4,TRBD1,TRBJ2-7,many,CASSLGQGVYEQYF,TGTGCCAGCAGTTTAGGACAGGGGGTATACGAGCAGTACTTC
TRBV6-5,TRBD1,TRBJ2-5,-,CASSYKDRGRKETQYF,TGTGCCAGCAGTTACAAGGACAGGGGGCGCAAAGAGACCCAGTACTTC
TRBV28,-,TRBJ2-1,many,CASSFGTLNEQFF,TGTGCCAGCAGTTTCGGGACTTTGAATGAGCAGTTCTTC
TRBV7-3,-,TRBJ2-3,-,CASRRVQGLADTDTQYF,TGTGCCAGCAGGAGGGTTCAGGGGCTAGCGGACACAGATACGCAGTATTTT
TRBV7-7,TRBD1,TRBJ1-4,few,CASSEGAANEKLFF,TGTGCTAGCAGTGAGGGGGCGGCTAATGAAAAACTGTTTTTT
TRBV11-2,-,TRBJ2-7,many,CASSLEWGSYEQYF,TGTGCCAGCAGCTTAGAATGGGGCTCCTACGAGCAGTACTTC
TRBV18,TRBD2,TRBJ2-7,many,CATRSGSSSYEQYF,TGTGCCACCCGTAGCGGGAGTAGCTCCTACGAGCAGTACTTC
TRBV7-9,-,TRBJ2-1,many,CASTGDNEQFF,TGTGCCAGCACGGGTGACAATGAGCAGTTCTTC
TRBV19,-,TRBJ2-1,few,CASSTPGSEQFF,TGTGCCAGTAGTACTCCAGGGAGTGAGCAGTTCTTC
TRBV6-2/TRBV6-3,-,TRBJ2-1,-,CASSAPGISYNEQFF,TGTGCCAGCAGCGCACCCGGGATATCCTACAATGAGCAGTTCTTC
TRBV6-2/TRBV6-3,-,TRBJ2-3,-,CASSYPDRTDTQYF,TGTGCCAGCAGTTACCCCGACAGGACAGATACGCAGTATTTT
TRBV6-5,-,TRBJ2-3,-,CASSYSPLSSVGTDTQYF,TGTGCCAGCAGTTACTCTCCCCTCTCTAGCGTAGGTACAGATACGCAGTATTTT
TRBV7-3,-,TRBJ2-3,few,CASSLMEWGRGTDTQYF,TGTGCCAGCAGCTTAATGGAGTGGGGACGGGGCACAGATACGCAGTATTTT